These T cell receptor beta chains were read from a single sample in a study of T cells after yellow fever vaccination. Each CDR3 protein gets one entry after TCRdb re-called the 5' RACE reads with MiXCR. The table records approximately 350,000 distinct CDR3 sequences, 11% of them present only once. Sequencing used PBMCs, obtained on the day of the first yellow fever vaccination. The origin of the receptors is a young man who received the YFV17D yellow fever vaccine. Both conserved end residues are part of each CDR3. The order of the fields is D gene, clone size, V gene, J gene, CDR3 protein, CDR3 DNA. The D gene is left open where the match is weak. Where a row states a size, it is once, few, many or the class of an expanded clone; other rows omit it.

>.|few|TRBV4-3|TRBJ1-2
CASSLGTGNEGYTF
TGCGCCAGCAGCCTTGGTACAGGGAATGAGGGCTACACCTTC
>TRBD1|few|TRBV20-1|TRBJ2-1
CSARVTGGGEQFF
TGCAGTGCTAGGGTCACAGGGGGCGGTGAGCAGTTCTTC
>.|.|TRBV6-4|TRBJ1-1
CASRDSSRGRNTEAFF
TGTGCCAGCAGAGACAGTAGTAGGGGGAGGAACACTGAAGCTTTCTTT
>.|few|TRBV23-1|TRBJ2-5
CASRLFWGISQETQYF
TGCGCCAGCAGGCTATTCTGGGGCATCTCACAAGAGACCCAGTACTTC
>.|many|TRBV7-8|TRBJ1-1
CASSLVMSGGAEAFF
TGTGCCAGCAGCTTAGTGATGAGCGGAGGTGCTGAAGCTTTCTTT
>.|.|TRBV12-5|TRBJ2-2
CASGSGKGELFF
TGTGCTAGTGGTTCAGGGAAGGGGGAGCTGTTTTTT
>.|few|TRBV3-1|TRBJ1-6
CASSQLGGNSPLHF
TGTGCCAGCAGCCAGTTGGGGGGTAATTCACCCCTCCACTTT
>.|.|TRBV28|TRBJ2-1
CASSFSGLNEQFF
TGTGCCAGCAGTTTCTCGGGTCTCAATGAGCAGTTCTTC
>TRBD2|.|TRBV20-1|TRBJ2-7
CSAAGEFNSYEQYF
TGCAGTGCCGCGGGAGAGTTTAACTCCTACGAGCAGTACTTC
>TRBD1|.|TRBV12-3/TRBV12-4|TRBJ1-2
CASRLSTGEGGYTF
TGTGCCAGCAGACTCTCGACAGGGGAGGGCGGCTACACCTTC
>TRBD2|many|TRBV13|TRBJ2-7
CASSPDGRSYEQYF
TGTGCCAGCAGCCCCGACGGGAGGTCCTACGAGCAGTACTTC
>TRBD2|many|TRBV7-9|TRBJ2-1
CASSRTSGGDEQFF
TGTGCCAGCAGCAGGACTAGCGGGGGGGATGAGCAGTTCTTC
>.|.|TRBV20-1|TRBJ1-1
CSAKVGHMNTEAFF
TGCAGTGCTAAGGTGGGACACATGAACACTGAAGCTTTCTTT
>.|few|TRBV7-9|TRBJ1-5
CASSFSDSNQPQHF
TGTGCCAGCAGCTTTTCGGACAGCAATCAGCCCCAGCATTTT
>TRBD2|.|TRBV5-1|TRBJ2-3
CARNRLAGGTTDTQYF
TGCGCCAGAAACCGACTAGCGGGGGGGACCACAGATACGCAGTATTTT
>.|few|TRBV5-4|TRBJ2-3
CASSPGLGYSTDTQYF
TGTGCCAGCAGCCCCGGTTTAGGATACAGCACAGATACGCAGTATTTT
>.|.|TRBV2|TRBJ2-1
CASTRATYNEQFF
TGTGCCAGCACAAGGGCCACCTACAATGAGCAGTTCTTC
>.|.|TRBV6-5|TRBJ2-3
CASSYKRTPSWDTQYF
TGTGCCAGCAGTTACAAAAGGACCCCCAGTTGGGATACGCAGTATTTT
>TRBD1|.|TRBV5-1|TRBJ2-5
CASSAGDRGDQETQYF
TGCGCCAGCAGCGCGGGGGACAGGGGAGACCAAGAGACCCAGTACTTC
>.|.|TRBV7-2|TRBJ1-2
CASSLAASYYGYTF
TGTGCCAGCAGCTTAGCCGCCAGCTACTATGGCTACACCTTC
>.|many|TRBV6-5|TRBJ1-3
CASSYSVEGNTIYF
TGTGCCAGCAGTTACTCGGTAGAGGGAAACACCATATATTTT
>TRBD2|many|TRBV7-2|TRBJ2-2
CASSNGGASRTGELFF
TGTGCCAGCAGCAACGGGGGGGCCTCGAGGACCGGGGAGCTGTTTTTT